This is a list of T cell receptor beta chains from one sample in a study of cytomegalovirus exposure and HLA in healthy donors. This table comes from immunoSEQ multiplex PCR, and its TCRdb copy is limited to in-frame clones, with some not included. The data show some 100,000 clones, more than 65% seen once. Sequenced: PBMCs. Receptors originate from a girl aged 2 to 10 in good health and CMV-seropositive. The CDR3 runs from the conserved cysteine through the conserved F or W. The D gene is left open where the match is weak. Size is omitted from some rows. Given values are once, few, many or a class for expanded clones.

>TRBD2|NA|TRBJ2-7|TRBV18
TGTGCCAGCCCACTTCTAGCGGGAGACGAGCAGTACTTC
CASPLLAGDEQYF
>TRBD1|NA|TRBJ2-2|TRBV6-6
TGTGCCAGCTGCACAGGGGCGAACACCGGGGAGCTGTTTTTT
CASCTGANTGELFF
>NA|NA|TRBJ2-1|TRBV25-1
TGTGCCAGCAGTGAATCGGCGGGTCTCTACAATGAGCAGTTCTTC
CASSESAGLYNEQFF
>NA|NA|TRBJ2-7|TRBV25-1
TGTGCCAGCAGTGAGCTTAGTGGGAGCTCCTACGAGCAGTACTTC
CASSELSGSSYEQYF
>NA|NA|TRBJ2-3|TRBV15
TGTGCCACCTCGGGACATTATAGCACAGATACGCAGTATTTT
CATSGHYSTDTQYF
>NA|NA|TRBJ2-7|TRBV7-9
TGTGCCAGCAGCGGGGGACTGCCGGAGCAGTACTTC
CASSGGLPEQYF
>TRBD1|NA|TRBJ2-7|TRBV29-1
TGCAGCGCCGGACAGGACTACGAGCAGTACTTC
CSAGQDYEQYF
>NA|NA|TRBJ2-5|TRBV6-5
TGTGCCAGCAGTTCGCCAGGGTTACGAATTGAGCAGTACTTC
CASSSPGLRIEQYF
>NA|NA|TRBJ2-3|TRBV10-3
TGTGCCATTAGCAGAGGAGGGGGCGGCACAGATACGCAGTATTTT
CAISRGGGGTDTQYF
>TRBD1|NA|TRBJ1-5|TRBV5-1
TGCGCCAGCAGCCTCGGGACAGGGGGACAGCCCCAGCATTTT
CASSLGTGGQPQHF
>NA|NA|TRBJ1-1|TRBV28
TGTGCCAGCATGGCGGTGAACACTGAAGCTTTCTTT
CASMAVNTEAFF
>NA|NA|TRBJ2-3|TRBV9
TGTGCCAGCAGCGTAGACGGGATCACAGATACGCAGTATTTT
CASSVDGITDTQYF
>NA|NA|TRBJ1-2|TRBV6-5
TGTGCCAGCAGTACCCAAGGAGGACTTAAAGGCTACACCTTC
CASSTQGGLKGYTF
>NA|NA|TRBJ2-7|TRBV2
TGTGCCAGCAGTGAACCCGGGAGTGGCTACGAGCAGTACTTC
CASSEPGSGYEQYF
>NA|NA|TRBJ2-7|TRBV7-3
TGTGCCAGCAGCTCCTCGGCGGGGACCCTATACGAGCAGTACTTC
CASSSSAGTLYEQYF
>TRBD2|once|TRBJ2-5|TRBV4-1
TGCGCCAGCAGCCAGATATATACTAGCGGGAGGGCCCCCAAGACCCAGTACTTC
CASSQIYTSGRAPKTQYF
>TRBD2|few|TRBJ2-1|TRBV19
TGTGCCAGTAGTTCAACTAGCGGGAGTTTTGATGAGCAGTTCTTC
CASSSTSGSFDEQFF
>TRBD1|NA|TRBJ1-2|TRBV5-1
TGCGCCAGCAGCTCCGAGACAGGGACCAACTATGGCTACACCTTC
CASSSETGTNYGYTF
>NA|NA|TRBJ1-2|TRBV25-1
TGTGCCAGCAGTGAATTGGGAGACACCTTTAACTATGGCTACACCTTC
CASSELGDTFNYGYTF
>NA|NA|TRBJ1-1|TRBV28
TGTGCCAGCAGCCTTTCGCAGGTTGAAGCTTTCTTT
CASSLSQVEAFF
>TRBD1|NA|TRBJ1-2|TRBV7-2
TGTGCCAGCAGTCGGACAGGGGGCTACACCTTC
CASSRTGGYTF
>TRBD2|once|TRBJ2-7|TRBV9
TGTGCCAGCAGCGAGGCTCCCGGGACTAGCGGGAGTAGCGAGCAGTACTTC
CASSEAPGTSGSSEQYF
>NA|NA|TRBJ1-1|TRBV6-1
TGTGCCAGCAGACCCACAGGGATTGAAGCTTTCTTT
CASRPTGIEAFF
>NA|NA|TRBJ1-2|TRBV7-3
TGTGCCAGCAGTCCTGGACTCGTTGGTAACTATGGCTACACCTTC
CASSPGLVGNYGYTF
>NA|NA|TRBJ1-3|TRBV5-6
TGTGCCAGCTCTGAGGTGAACACTGGAAACACCATATATTTT
CASSEVNTGNTIYF
>NA|NA|TRBJ1-1|TRBV4-1
TGCGCCAGCAGCCAATGGGGGGTGCGAAGAAGTACTGAAGCTTTCTTT
CASSQWGVRRSTEAFF
>NA|NA|TRBJ1-5|TRBV6-5
TGTGCCAGCAGTTACGGTGTCGGGTGGAATCAGCCCCAGCATTTT
CASSYGVGWNQPQHF
>TRBD1|NA|TRBJ1-1|TRBV5-1
TGCGCCAGCAGTTACGACAGGGTGAACACTGAAGCTTTCTTT
CASSYDRVNTEAFF
>NA|few|TRBJ1-5|TRBV6-1
TGTGCCAGCAGAGCCGAATATAGCAATCAGCCCCAGCATTTT
CASRAEYSNQPQHF
>TRBD1|NA|TRBJ2-6|TRBV6-1
TGTGCCAGCAGTGTTCTGTGGACAGGGCTTGACGGGGCCAACGTCCTGACTTTC
CASSVLWTGLDGANVLTF
>NA|NA|TRBJ1-1|TRBV27
TGTGCCACCCTCATTCACCCCTCGGGGGTGAACACTGAAGCTTTCTTT
CATLIHPSGVNTEAFF
>NA|NA|TRBJ1-2|TRBV29-1
TGCAGCGTTGAAGAGCCCCCTCAGGGGTCGTCTTATGGCTACACCTTC
CSVEEPPQGSSYGYTF
>NA|NA|TRBJ2-2|TRBV7-6
TGTGCCAGCAGCACTCGATCGGAGCTGTTTTTT
CASSTRSELFF
>NA|NA|TRBJ1-2|TRBV30
TGTGCCTGGATTTGGGGAGTGGATGGCTACACCTTC
CAWIWGVDGYTF
>TRBD1|few|TRBJ2-5|TRBV19
TGTGCCAGTAGTATAGGGGGACAGGGGATCCACCAAGAGACCCAGTACTTC
CASSIGGQGIHQETQYF
>NA|NA|TRBJ2-7|TRBV5-6
TGTGCCAGCAGCCTGGGTGCACAGGCGCTTAGACCCTACGAGCAGTACTTC
CASSLGAQALRPYEQYF
>NA|NA|TRBJ2-7|TRBV6-5
TGTGCCAGCAGTTACCAGACGACTACCTCCTACGAGCAGTACTTC
CASSYQTTTSYEQYF
>NA|NA|TRBJ2-2|TRBV15
TGTGCCACCAGCTCGCGGGGAACCGGTACCGGGGAGCTGTTTTTT
CATSSRGTGTGELFF
>TRBD1|NA|TRBJ2-5|TRBV5-6
TGTGCCAGCAGCCTGATAAGGGACAGCAACCAAGAGACCCAGTACTTC
CASSLIRDSNQETQYF
>TRBD1|NA|TRBJ1-5|TRBV7-2
TGTGCCAGCAGCTTTTTACCGGGACAGGGAATTAGCAATCAGCCCCAGCATTTT
CASSFLPGQGISNQPQHF
>TRBD1|NA|TRBJ1-1|TRBV29-1
TGCAGCGTTGAAGGGACAGGGATCACTGAAGCTTTCTTT
CSVEGTGITEAFF
>NA|few|TRBJ2-1|TRBV28
TGTGCCAGCAGTTTTACAGGCTCCTACAATGAGCAGTTCTTC
CASSFTGSYNEQFF